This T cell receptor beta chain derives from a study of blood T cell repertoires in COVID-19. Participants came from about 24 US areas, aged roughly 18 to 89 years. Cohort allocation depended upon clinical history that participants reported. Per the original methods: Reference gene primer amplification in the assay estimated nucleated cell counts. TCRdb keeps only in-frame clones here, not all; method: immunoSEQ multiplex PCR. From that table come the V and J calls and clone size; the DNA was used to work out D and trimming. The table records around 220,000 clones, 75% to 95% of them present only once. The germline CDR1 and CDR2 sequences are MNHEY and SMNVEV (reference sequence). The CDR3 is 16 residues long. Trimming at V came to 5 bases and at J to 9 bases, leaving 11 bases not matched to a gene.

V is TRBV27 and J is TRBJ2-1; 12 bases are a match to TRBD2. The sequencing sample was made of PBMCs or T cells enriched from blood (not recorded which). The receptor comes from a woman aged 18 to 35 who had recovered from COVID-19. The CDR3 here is CASSIQTSGSVGEQFF. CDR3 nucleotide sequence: TGTGCCAGCAGTATACAGACTAGCGGGAGCGTGGGTGAGCAGTTCTTC.